This passage covers 20 T cell receptor beta chains from one sample sequenced in a study of patients and donors after allogeneic stem cell transplantation. One entry per CDR3 protein results from TCRdb running MiXCR on the RT-PCR reads. Seen here are about 110,000 distinct CDR3 sequences, about a third observed once, and the top ten hold approximately 30%. Material for sequencing was blood, either unsorted or a sorted T cell fraction (not recorded which). These receptors were obtained from a human donor who was either an allogeneic HSCT recipient or a stem cell or donor lymphocyte infusion donor (not recorded which). It is not recorded whose cells these are; they may come from a transplant donor.

The chain combines TRBV12-3 or TRBV12-4 with TRBJ2-1; D is perhaps TRBD1 (6 bases). The V and J ends lost 3 bases and 8 bases respectively, with 17 bases between them. CDR3 length equals 15 residues. The CDR3 DNA is TGTGCCAGCAGTTTCGGGCAGGGGAAAGGCGATGAGCAGTTCTTC. Protein sequence: CASSFGQGKGDEQFF.

V usage is TRBV29-1 and J usage is TRBJ2-5, with TRBD2 matching over 9 bases. The CDR3 runs to 14 residues. Germline V gene lookup returns CDR1 SQVTM and CDR2 ANQGSEA. V lost 7 bases, J lost 5 bases, and 11 bases stayed unmatched. The CDR3 region has the DNA TGCAGCGGCAGTCTAGCGGGAAGAGGGGAGACCCAGTACTTC. As protein: CSGSLAGRGETQYF.

Written as DNA, the CDR3 is TGTGCCTGGAGTGACTGGTTGAACACTGAAGCTTTCTTT. Amino acids: CAWSDWLNTEAFF. V gene TRBV30 combines with J gene TRBJ1-1; D is unresolved. The V gene lost 1 base and the J gene lost 0 bases, with 6 bases spanning the gap. Germline V gene lookup returns CDR1 GTSNPN and CDR2 SVGIG (reference sequence). CDR3 length equals 13 residues.

This chain joins TRBV6-2 or TRBV6-3 and TRBJ2-3; the D gene is possibly TRBD1 (6 bases). Germline CDR1 and CDR2: MNHEY and SVGEGT. This CDR3 region has 19 residues. V was pared by 6 bases and J by 2 bases, with 27 bases between. The CDR3 region is CASSPSLILSGEVTDTQYF. The CDR3 region has the DNA TGTGCCAGCAGCCCCTCCCTGATACTATCAGGGGAAGTCACAGATACGCAGTATTTT.

The rearrangement uses TRBV6-5 and TRBJ2-3; 9 positions match TRBD1. V lost 11 bases and J lost 2; bases outside the gene matches: 5. CDR3 length: 13 amino acids. Germline loops: CDR1 MNHEY, CDR2 SVGAGI. The CDR3 spells CAAGTGLTDTQYF. CDR3 DNA: TGTGCCGCCGGGACAGGGCTCACAGATACGCAGTATTTT.

The chain combines TRBV4-2 with TRBJ2-1; D not certain. CDR3 size: 12 residues. The germline V gene encodes CDR1 LGHNA and CDR2 YNFKEQ. Trimming left V 5 bases short and J 4 bases short, with 6 bases between. CDR3 nucleotide sequence: TGTGCCAGCAGCGTTAGTTACAATGAGCAGTTCTTC. It codes for CASSVSYNEQFF.

The rearrangement links TRBV6-2 or TRBV6-3 to TRBJ2-1; 14 nucleotides align to TRBD2. The V and J ends lost 7 bases and 2 bases, in that order; junction bases with no gene match: 10. This CDR3 region has 18 residues. Germline V gene lookup returns CDR1 MNHEY and CDR2 SVGEGT. The CDR3 region is CASTFGLAGGDPYNEQFF. DNA for the CDR3: TGTGCCAGCACCTTCGGACTAGCGGGAGGTGACCCCTACAATGAGCAGTTCTTC.

V is TRBV28 and J is TRBJ2-1, with 8 bases fitting TRBD2. The CDR3 is made up of 17 amino acids. The V gene end was trimmed by 5 bases and the J gene end by 9 bases; junction bases not matched to a gene: 18. Germline CDR1 and CDR2: MDHEN and SYDVKM. CDR3 sequence reads: CASSQTSLREGPFEQFF. In DNA form, the CDR3 reads TGTGCCAGCAGTCAAACATCCTTACGGGAGGGCCCATTTGAGCAGTTCTTC.

This chain uses TRBV5-1 with TRBJ2-1; TRBD2 agrees at 10 bases. Looked up from germline, CDR1 is SGHRS and CDR2 is YFSETQ. Trimming removed 7 bases from V and 0 bases from J; junction bases left unmatched: 7. This CDR3 contains 16 residues. The CDR3, as DNA: TGCGCCAGCGGGGCCTCTAGCGGGAGCTCCTACAATGAGCAGTTCTTC. Amino acid sequence: CASGASSGSSYNEQFF.

This clonotype has only a few counts. The rearrangement joins TRBV7-2 to TRBJ1-5; 7 nucleotides match TRBD1. Germline V gives CDR1 SGHTA, CDR2 FQGNSA. J gave up 7 bases and V 5 bases, and 5 bases lay outside the gene matches. The CDR3 loop spans 13 amino acids. The CDR3 region is CASSPDRVQPQHF. DNA of the CDR3: TGTGCCAGCAGCCCCGACAGGGTCCAGCCCCAGCATTTT.

In its sample, this clonotype was seen many times. This chain links TRBV12-3 or TRBV12-4 with TRBJ2-1; 8 bases agree with TRBD2. This CDR3 is built from 14 residues. The V segment lost 7 bases and the J segment 0 bases; nucleotides outside the gene matches: 2. Here the CDR3 reads CASTGGRSYNEQFF. The CDR3 DNA follows: TGTGCCAGCACGGGAGGGCGCTCCTACAATGAGCAGTTCTTC.

The V and J genes are TRBV20-1 and TRBJ2-7, with D perhaps given as TRBD1 or TRBD2 (5 bases each). CDR1 DFQATT and CDR2 SNEGSKA come from the germline V gene (reference sequence). This CDR3 is built from 12 residues. Trimming shortened V by 3 bases and J by 3 bases, and 9 bases separated the two germline ends. The CDR3 sequence is CSASRDLYEQYF. The CDR3, as DNA: TGCAGTGCTAGCCGGGACCTCTACGAGCAGTACTTC.

This clonotype was observed a few times. The chain couples TRBV12-3 or TRBV12-4 to TRBJ2-7; 8 bases fit TRBD1. The CDR3 consists of 19 residues. The junction had 19 bases not matched to a gene; V was cut back by 5 bases and J by 1 base. CDR3 bases: TGTGCCAGCAGTCACCGGGACAGGCTCTATCGTAATGCTTCCTACGAGCAGTACTTC. It encodes CASSHRDRLYRNASYEQYF.

Here the CDR3 reads CATSEVRGIYNEQFF. CDR3 nucleotide sequence: TGTGCCACCAGTGAAGTCAGGGGCATATACAATGAGCAGTTCTTC. The V call is TRBV24-1, the J call TRBJ2-1; a possible D gene is TRBD1 (6 bases). Germline lookup yields CDR1 KGHDR and CDR2 SFDVKD. V lost 4 bases to trimming and J lost 4 bases, with 13 bases between them. This CDR3 is 15 amino acids long.

This clonotype was observed a few times. The chain recombines TRBV7-2 with TRBJ1-1; D gene unclear. V lost 1 base to trimming and J lost 5 bases, with 8 bases between them. CDR3 length equals 13 residues. The germline CDR1 and CDR2 sequences are SGHTA and FQGNSA. CDR3 sequence: CASSLGGWTEAFF. CDR3 bases: TGTGCCAGCAGCTTAGGAGGGTGGACTGAAGCTTTCTTT.

This sequence joins TRBV20-1 and TRBJ2-2; TRBD2 agrees at 9 bases. Germline values: CDR1 DFQATT, CDR2 SNEGSKA (reference sequence). The CDR3 totals 14 residues. V gave up 3 bases and J gave up 3 bases; unmatched junction bases: 2. CDR3 nucleotides: TGCAGTGCTAGGGGACTAGCTTACACCGGGGAGCTGTTTTTT. The encoded protein is CSARGLAYTGELFF.

The V call is TRBV5-1, the J call TRBJ1-6; the match to TRBD1 covers 8 bases. The germline V gene has CDR1 SGHRS and CDR2 YFSETQ. This CDR3 has 14 amino acids. With V trimmed by 7 bases and J by 5 bases, 5 bases remained unmatched. CDR3 in amino acids: CASSGGANNSPLHF. For the CDR3, the DNA is TGCGCCAGCTCAGGGGGCGCAAATAATTCACCCCTCCACTTT.

The chain is built from TRBV30 and TRBJ1-2, with D perhaps matching TRBD1 (6 bases). Germline CDR1 and CDR2: GTSNPN and SVGIG (reference sequence). Between the trimmed V and J ends, which lost 2 bases and 2 bases, there was a span of 15 bases. This CDR3 contains 15 residues. The CDR3 nucleotides are TGTGCCTGGAGTCCCCGGGGCAGGGGAAACTATGGCTACACCTTC. Protein: CAWSPRGRGNYGYTF.

This clonotype has only a few counts. V usage is TRBV5-1 and J usage is TRBJ2-1; the D is unclear. The germline V and J ends were trimmed by 3 bases and 4 bases, with 8 bases remaining between them. The length of the CDR3 is 13 residues. The germline V gene has CDR1 SGHRS and CDR2 YFSETQ. Here the CDR3 DNA reads TGCGCCAGCAGCTCCGGACGATACAATGAGCAGTTCTTC. The encoded protein is CASSSGRYNEQFF.

The sample holds many counts of this clonotype. The V call is TRBV15, the J call TRBJ1-1, with a weak D call TRBD1 (6 bases). The CDR3 consists of 13 residues. With 3 bases removed from V and 1 base from J, the gap between germline ends came to 6 bases. CDR1 LNHNV and CDR2 YYDKDF come from the germline V gene (reference sequence). The chain's CDR3 is CATSRGQNTEAFF. Written as DNA, the CDR3 is TGTGCCACCAGCAGGGGACAGAACACTGAAGCTTTCTTT.